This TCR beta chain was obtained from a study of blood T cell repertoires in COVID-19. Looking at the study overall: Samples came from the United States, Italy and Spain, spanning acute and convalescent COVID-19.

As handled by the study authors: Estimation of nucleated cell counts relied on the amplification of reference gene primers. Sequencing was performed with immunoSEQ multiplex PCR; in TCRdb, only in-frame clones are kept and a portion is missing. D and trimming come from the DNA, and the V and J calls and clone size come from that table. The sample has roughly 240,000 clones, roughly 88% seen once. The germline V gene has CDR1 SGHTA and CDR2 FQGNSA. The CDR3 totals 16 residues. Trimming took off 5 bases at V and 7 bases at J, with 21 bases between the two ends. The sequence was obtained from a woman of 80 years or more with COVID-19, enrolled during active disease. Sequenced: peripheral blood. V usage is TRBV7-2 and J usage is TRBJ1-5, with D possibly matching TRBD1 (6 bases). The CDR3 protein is CASSLSYPGAVQPQHF. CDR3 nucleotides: TGTGCCAGCAGCCTCTCTTACCCAGGGGCGGTCCAGCCCCAGCATTTT.